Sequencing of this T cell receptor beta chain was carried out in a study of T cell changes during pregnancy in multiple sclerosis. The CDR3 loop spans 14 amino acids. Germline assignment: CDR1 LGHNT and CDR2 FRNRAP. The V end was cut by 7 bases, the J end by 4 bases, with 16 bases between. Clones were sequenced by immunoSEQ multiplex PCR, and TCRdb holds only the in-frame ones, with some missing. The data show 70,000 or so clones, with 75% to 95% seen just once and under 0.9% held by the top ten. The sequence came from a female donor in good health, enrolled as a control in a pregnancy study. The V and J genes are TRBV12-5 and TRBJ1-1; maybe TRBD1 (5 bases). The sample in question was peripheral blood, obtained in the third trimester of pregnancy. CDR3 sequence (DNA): TGTGCTAGTGTCAACCAGGGTGGTATCACTGAAGCTTTCTTT. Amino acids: CASVNQGGITEAFF.